The source of this T cell receptor beta chain is a study of blood T cell repertoires in COVID-19. Original analysis: Reference gene primer amplification in the assay estimated nucleated cell counts. Sequencing was performed with immunoSEQ multiplex PCR; in TCRdb, only in-frame clones are kept and a portion is missing. Clonal size and the V and J genes are those of that table, whereas D and trimming came from the DNA. Of 160,000 or so clones in the sample, 70% to 90% were seen once. With V trimmed by 4 bases and J by 5 bases, 6 bases remained unmatched. CDR3 size: 13 residues. CDR1 is GTSNPN and CDR2 is SVGIG in the germline V gene (reference sequence).

V gene TRBV30 combines with J gene TRBJ1-1; TRBD1 agrees at 8 bases. This receptor was obtained from a man aged 55 to 70 with acute or convalescent COVID-19. Sequencing used peripheral blood. DNA of the CDR3: TGTGCCTGGACCCAGGGGGCGCGGACTGAAGCTTTCTTT. It yields the protein CAWTQGARTEAFF.